Below, 5 T cell receptor beta chains from the same sample are listed, as sequenced in a study of neoadjuvant anti-PD-1 for oral cavity cancer. The assay was immunoSEQ multiplex PCR, and TCRdb's table has in-frame clones only and misses some. The sample has around 17,000 clones, approximately 70% seen once; the top ten hold roughly 2.8%. The sequencing here drew on PBMCs, taken before nivolumab (anti-PD-1) treatment. Source of these receptors: a person between 40 and 85 years old with oral cavity squamous cell carcinoma.

J is TRBJ1-4 and V is TRBV28; D is ambiguous. The germline CDR1 and CDR2 sequences are MDHEN and SYDVKM. This CDR3 is built from 13 residues. Deletions cut 3 bases from V and 5 bases from J, with 7 bases between. CDR3 amino acids: CASSFARNEKLFF. The CDR3 nucleotides are TGTGCCAGCAGTTTTGCACGAAATGAAAAACTGTTTTTT.

Relative to its sample, this clone is medium-sized. This chain uses TRBV30 with TRBJ2-1; 7 bases align to TRBD2. CDR3 length equals 15 residues. Germline CDR1 GTSNPN, CDR2 SVGIG (reference sequence). Trimming cost V 1 base and J 4 bases; bases outside gene matches: 7. This CDR3 is CAWSAGTTPYNEQFF. CDR3 DNA sequence: TGTGCCTGGAGTGCCGGGACTACCCCATACAATGAGCAGTTCTTC.

The chain recombines TRBV9 with TRBJ2-1; TRBD1 aligns across 7 bases. Germline V gives CDR1 SGDLS, CDR2 YYNGEE. This CDR3 has 16 residues. Trimming cost V 0 bases and J 2 bases; bases outside gene matches: 5. The chain's CDR3 is CASSVEGGLTYNEQFF. The CDR3 nucleotides are TGTGCCAGCAGCGTAGAAGGGGGCCTCACCTACAATGAGCAGTTCTTC.

This chain connects TRBV7-8 to TRBJ1-5; maybe TRBD1 (6 bases). The CDR3 covers 14 residues. The germline CDR1 and CDR2 sequences are SGHVS and FQNEAQ. V dropped 9 bases and J dropped 2 bases, with 14 bases sitting between them. CDR3 residues: CASQGSWGNQPQHF. The CDR3 DNA reads TGTGCCAGTCAGGGGTCGTGGGGCAATCAGCCCCAGCATTTT.

The CDR3 sequence: CSVEAPQRETYNEQFF. The CDR3 DNA reads TGCAGCGTTGAAGCCCCCCAGCGGGAGACCTACAATGAGCAGTTCTTC. The chain links TRBV29-1 to TRBJ2-1, with 8 bases aligning to TRBD2. Germline CDR1 and CDR2: SQVTM and ANQGSEA. The CDR3 covers 16 residues. Losses at the gene ends were 1 base for V and 2 bases for J; bases not matched to a gene: 7.